Listed below are T cell receptor beta chains from one sample, sequenced in a study of cytomegalovirus exposure and HLA in healthy donors. Method: immunoSEQ multiplex PCR; TCRdb's copy keeps in-frame clones and lacks some. Of around 170,000 clones listed, about 80% were seen once; the top ten hold more than 1.5%. The source material was PBMCs. Source of these receptors: a man aged 40-49 years in good health and CMV-seronegative. Both conserved end residues are part of each CDR3. D genes are given only for firm matches. Not all rows give a size; the values are once, few, many and, for expanded clones, a class.

D	size	V	J	DNA	CDR3
-	-	TRBV30	TRBJ2-1	TGTGCCTGGAGTGTAGAACAGTATAATGAGCAGTTCTTC	CAWSVEQYNEQFF
-	-	TRBV29-1	TRBJ2-7	TGCAGCGTTGAAGGAAATCGGCAGGGAATTCGCGAGCAGTACTTC	CSVEGNRQGIREQYF
TRBD1	-	TRBV29-1	TRBJ1-2	TGCAGCGTTGAAGGCCCCCGATCCGGGACAGTCGTCTATGGCTACACCTTC	CSVEGPRSGTVVYGYTF
-	few	TRBV7-3	TRBJ2-3	TGTGCCAGCAGCTTTTTTGCTGGGAGTGCCACCACAGATACGCAGTATTTT	CASSFFAGSATTDTQYF
-	-	TRBV5-4	TRBJ2-5	TGTGCCAGCAGCCCTGGGGGCGGTTGGAACCAAGAGACCCAGTACTTC	CASSPGGGWNQETQYF
-	-	TRBV25-1	TRBJ2-7	TGTGCCAGCAGACAGGCGGGAAAAGACTACGAGCAGTACTTC	CASRQAGKDYEQYF
TRBD2	-	TRBV6-1	TRBJ2-2	TGTGCCAGCAAGGGACTAGCGGCGAACACCGGGGAGCTGTTTTTT	CASKGLAANTGELFF
TRBD2	-	TRBV6-5	TRBJ2-1	TGTGCCAGCAGCGAGCTAGCGGGGGGCCTCAATGAGCAGTTCTTC	CASSELAGGLNEQFF
-	few	TRBV7-9	TRBJ1-1	TGTGCCAGCAGCTTAGTCTCCCCTGGGGGAGGGACTGAAGCTTTCTTT	CASSLVSPGGGTEAFF
-	-	TRBV28	TRBJ2-4	TGTGCCAGCAAGGGGGACCTAGCCAAAAACATTCAGTACTTC	CASKGDLAKNIQYF
TRBD1	-	TRBV6-1	TRBJ1-2	TGTGCCAGCAGTCTCCTGGACAGGAACTATGGCTACACCTTC	CASSLLDRNYGYTF
-	-	TRBV5-1	TRBJ2-3	TGCGCCAGCAGTTCCACCCTAGTGGGAGGAGATACGCAGTATTTT	CASSSTLVGGDTQYF
TRBD2	few	TRBV4-1	TRBJ2-3	TGCGCCAGCAGCCCCATTAGCGGGGGGGCCGGAGATACGCAGTATTTT	CASSPISGGAGDTQYF
TRBD1	-	TRBV5-6	TRBJ1-5	TGTGCCAGCAGCGGGGGGACAGGTGACAATCAGCCCCAGCATTTT	CASSGGTGDNQPQHF
TRBD2	once	TRBV5-1	TRBJ2-5	TGCGCCAGCAGCCTCGGACTAGCGGGGGGGCCCTCGGAGACCCAGTACTTC	CASSLGLAGGPSETQYF
TRBD1	-	TRBV4-2	TRBJ2-2	TGTGCCAGCAGCCTGGGACAGGGGGCGGACACCGGGGAGCTGTTTTTT	CASSLGQGADTGELFF
-	-	TRBV9	TRBJ1-5	TGTGCCAGCAGTCTAACTGGCGGGGGGGTTCAGCCCCAGCATTTT	CASSLTGGGVQPQHF
TRBD1	-	TRBV19	TRBJ2-7	TGTGCCAGTAAGGGCAGGGGGCTGACCTACGAGCAGTACTTC	CASKGRGLTYEQYF
TRBD2	-	TRBV6-1	TRBJ2-3	TGTGCCAGCAGTGGCGGGGGGTCAAGAGATACGCAGTATTTT	CASSGGGSRDTQYF
TRBD1	-	TRBV6-5	TRBJ2-7	TGTGCCAGCAGTCCGGACAGGGGGCGAGGCGAGCAGTACTTC	CASSPDRGRGEQYF
-	-	TRBV30	TRBJ2-3	TGTGCCTCCGTAGCGCCGGGGGAAGATACGCAGTATTTT	CASVAPGEDTQYF
-	-	TRBV15	TRBJ1-2	TGTGCCACCAGCAGAGACAGGGGCGGCTACACCTTC	CATSRDRGGYTF
-	-	TRBV28	TRBJ1-1	TGTGCCAGCATTGGCGCCGGGGAATCGACCACTGAAGCTTTCTTT	CASIGAGESTTEAFF
-	-	TRBV5-4	TRBJ2-6	TGTGCCAGCAGCTTTGATGGTATGGCCTCTTCTGGGGCCAACGTCCTGACTTTC	CASSFDGMASSGANVLTF
-	-	TRBV7-3	TRBJ2-3	TGTGCCAGCAGCGAGCGATCATTCCCCACTAGCACAGATACGCAGTATTTT	CASSERSFPTSTDTQYF
-	once	TRBV5-1	TRBJ1-1	TGCGCCAGCAGCTCGACAGGCCGCAACACTGAAGCTTTCTTT	CASSSTGRNTEAFF
-	-	TRBV28	TRBJ1-1	TGTGCCGCAAACGGCGAAGGAGAGAACACTGAAGCTTTCTTT	CAANGEGENTEAFF
TRBD1	-	TRBV19	TRBJ1-6	TGTGCCAGTAGTCCGACCGACAGGGGTTATAATTCACCCCTCCACTTT	CASSPTDRGYNSPLHF
TRBD1	-	TRBV5-1	TRBJ2-1	TGCGCCAGTCGGAACCAGGGGGTAGACAATGAGCAGTTCTTC	CASRNQGVDNEQFF
-	-	TRBV7-6	TRBJ1-1	TGTGCCAGCAGCATCCAGAAGAACACTGAAGCTTTCTTT	CASSIQKNTEAFF
-	-	TRBV7-6	TRBJ2-7	TGTGCCAGCAGCTCGACGGTACAGGGCTACGAGCAGTACTTC	CASSSTVQGYEQYF
-	-	TRBV19	TRBJ1-1	TGTGCCAGTAGCCCGTGGGGGCAGGGGAACACTGAAGCTTTCTTT	CASSPWGQGNTEAFF
-	few	TRBV28	TRBJ2-5	TGTGCCAGCCTATCCCGGGGAGGCCTACAAGAGACCCAGTACTTC	CASLSRGGLQETQYF
-	-	TRBV5-1	TRBJ2-1	TGCGCCAGCAGCTTGGCACAGTACTACAATGAGCAGTTCTTC	CASSLAQYYNEQFF
-	-	TRBV28	TRBJ1-5	TGTGCCAGCCGGGACACGAAGGATGTGGACAATCAGCCCCAGCATTTT	CASRDTKDVDNQPQHF
TRBD1	-	TRBV28	TRBJ1-4	TGTGCCAGCAGTTTCGACAGGGGGCGTTACGTGGGTTTTGGTTTGCAACTGTTTTTT	CASSFDRGRYVGFGLQLFF
TRBD2	-	TRBV4-1	TRBJ2-1	TGCGCCAGCAGCTTTAGCGGGAGCTCCTACAATGAGCAGTTCTTC	CASSFSGSSYNEQFF
TRBD2	-	TRBV7-3	TRBJ2-5	TGTGCCAGCAGCTTAATGGGGAGTAGCGGGAAGGAGACCCAGTACTTC	CASSLMGSSGKETQYF
-	-	TRBV7-2	TRBJ1-3	TGTGCCAGCAGCTTAGTGGAGGGCGGCTCTGGAAACACCATATATTTT	CASSLVEGGSGNTIYF
TRBD1	-	TRBV5-1	TRBJ1-6	TGCGCCAGCAGCAACATGCCGGGACAGAATTCACCCCTCCACTTT	CASSNMPGQNSPLHF
TRBD1	-	TRBV7-3	TRBJ2-3	TGTGCCAGCAGCCTGGACAGGGTTTTGGCAGATACGCAGTATTTT	CASSLDRVLADTQYF
TRBD2	few	TRBV23-1	TRBJ2-3	TGCGCCAGCAGTCACCCAACCTGCGAGCGGGGGGCAGATACGCAGTATTTT	CASSHPTCERGADTQYF
TRBD1	-	TRBV7-8	TRBJ1-2	TGTGCCAGCAGCTTAGGATTTGGGGGACAGGGGATGGACTATGGCTACACCTTC	CASSLGFGGQGMDYGYTF
TRBD1	-	TRBV6-6	TRBJ2-3	TGTGCCAGCAGGTACCGGGACAGGAAGAAAGATACGCAGTATTTT	CASRYRDRKKDTQYF
-	-	TRBV18	TRBJ2-2	TGTGCCAGCTCCTTATTATCAGGGGCCAACACCGGGGAGCTGTTTTTT	CASSLLSGANTGELFF
-	-	TRBV5-1	TRBJ2-5	TGCGCCAGCAGCTGGCGACAGCAAGAGACCCAGTACTTC	CASSWRQQETQYF
TRBD1	-	TRBV7-7	TRBJ2-2	TGTGCTAGCAGCTCTGGACAGGGGATGAACACCGGGGAGCTGTTTTTT	CASSSGQGMNTGELFF